This TCR beta chain was sequenced during a study of T cells after posttransplantation cyclophosphamide. Repertoires were generated with immunoSEQ multiplex PCR, while TCRdb's copy carries only in-frame clones and drops some. This sample comprises about 38,000 clones, none seen once only. Study findings and constraints: Donor CD8+ memory clones often dominated recipient blood repertoires at later times. After PTCy, TRB diversity resembled that of CNI/methotrexate controls. Blood and skin or GI T cell repertoires showed limited TRB overlap.

As concerns this clone: Its antigen is undetermined.

The sequencing input was PBMCs. The TCR was taken from a man over 45 in good health, CMV-negative, and a related stem cell transplant donor.

CDR3 protein: CASSLALAGGNTGELFF. The DNA for the CDR3 is TGTGCCAGCAGCTTAGCTCTAGCGGGAGGAAACACCGGGGAGCTGTTTTTT. V usage is TRBV7-9 and J usage is TRBJ2-2, with 11 positions matching TRBD2. The ends lost 0 bases at V and 2 bases at J; junction bases unmatched: 2. The CDR3 contains 17 residues. Germline CDR1 reads SEHNR; CDR2 reads FQNEAQ (reference sequence).